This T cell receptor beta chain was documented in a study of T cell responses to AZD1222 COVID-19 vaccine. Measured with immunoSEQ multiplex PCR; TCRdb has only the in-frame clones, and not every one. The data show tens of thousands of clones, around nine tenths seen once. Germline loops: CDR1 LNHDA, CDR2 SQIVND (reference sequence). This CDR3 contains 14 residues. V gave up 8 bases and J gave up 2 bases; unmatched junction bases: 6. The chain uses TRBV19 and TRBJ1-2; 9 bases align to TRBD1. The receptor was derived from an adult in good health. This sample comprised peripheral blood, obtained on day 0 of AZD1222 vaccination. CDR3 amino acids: CASENGQGNYGYTF. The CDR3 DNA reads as TGTGCCAGTGAGAATGGACAGGGGAACTATGGCTACACCTTC.